The T cell receptor (beta chain) under discussion was sequenced for a study of shared clonotypes between healthy human individuals. Findings of the study overall: In this cohort, only blood was sampled, and tissue repertoires likely differ.

The table lists this clone with a count of one. Antigen specificity is unknown. Clones were read by immunoSEQ multiplex PCR, and TCRdb kept only the in-frame ones, dropping some. The sample yields about 500,000 clones, roughly four fifths seen once. The receptor comes from a woman in her forties in good health. Some clones in this sample may be carry-over from other donors' samples. Sequencing used PBMCs.

CDR3 region: CASSQGRLNYGYTF. CDR3 in DNA: TGCGCCAGCAGCCAAGGACGGCTAAACTATGGCTACACCTTC. The chain has TRBV4-3 and TRBJ1-2; D gene unclear. The CDR3 is made up of 14 amino acids. Trimming pared 1 base from V and 2 bases from J, leaving 8 bases between. Germline V CDR1 and CDR2: LGHNA, YSLEER.